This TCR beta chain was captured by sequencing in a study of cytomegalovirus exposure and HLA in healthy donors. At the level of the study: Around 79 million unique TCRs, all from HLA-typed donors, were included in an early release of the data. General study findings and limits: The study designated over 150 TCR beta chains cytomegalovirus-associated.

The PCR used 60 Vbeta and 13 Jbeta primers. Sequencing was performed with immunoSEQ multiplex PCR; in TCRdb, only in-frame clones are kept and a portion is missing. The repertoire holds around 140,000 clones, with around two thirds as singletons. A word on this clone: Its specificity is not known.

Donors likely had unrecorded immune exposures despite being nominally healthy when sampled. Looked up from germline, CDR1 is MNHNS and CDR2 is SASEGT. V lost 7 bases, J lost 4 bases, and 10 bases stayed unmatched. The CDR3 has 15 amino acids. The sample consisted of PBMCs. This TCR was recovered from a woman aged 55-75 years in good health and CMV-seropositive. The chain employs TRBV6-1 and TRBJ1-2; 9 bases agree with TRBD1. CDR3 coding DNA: TGTGCCAGCACCTTTAGGACAGGGGTCTCCTATGGCTACACCTTC. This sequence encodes CASTFRTGVSYGYTF.